The source of this TCR beta chain is a study of T cell responses to AZD1222 COVID-19 vaccine. Study-level results: Most donors were white British, females outnumbered males, and clonal diversity was possibly underestimated. Spike was spanned by vaccine-associated CD4 TCRs, with dominance at 160-218 and 743-854.

The CDR3 runs 13 residues. The germline V gene has CDR1 KGHDR and CDR2 SFDVKD. Trimming took off 5 bases at V and 2 bases at J, with 8 bases between the two ends. Using immunoSEQ multiplex PCR, the repertoire was profiled, and TCRdb retains in-frame clones only, with some absent. The repertoire consists of tens of thousands of clones, with 75% to 90% occurring once and the leading ten covering about 5.7%. A remark on this clone: Its antigen is undetermined.

The sample in question was peripheral blood, obtained on day 0 of AZD1222 vaccination. The J gene is TRBJ1-2, the V gene TRBV24-1; D is perhaps TRBD1 (5 bases). This clonotype was obtained from an adult in good health. CDR3 sequence (DNA): TGTGCCACCAGTGTCGACAGAAACTATGGCTACACCTTC. Translated: CATSVDRNYGYTF.